The sequence of this T cell receptor (beta chain) was determined in a study of T cell responses to AZD1222 COVID-19 vaccine. From germline, CDR1 is SGHRS and CDR2 YFSETQ. The CDR3 consists of 16 residues. V was cut by 4 bases and J by 0 bases, with 14 bases left in between. Measured with immunoSEQ multiplex PCR; TCRdb has only the in-frame clones, and not every one. The sample contains roughly 100,000 clones, approximately 90% of which appear only once. Details on this clone: The antigen is unknown.

Findings of the study overall: Donors in the cohort were predominantly white British and more often female, and clonal diversity was possibly underestimated. Spike regions recognized by vaccine-associated CD4 TCRs spanned the protein, led by 160-218 and 743-854.

The chain joins TRBV5-1 to TRBJ1-5, with a possible D match to TRBD1 (5 bases). The TCR sequence derives from an adult in good health. Sample: peripheral blood, taken on day 0 of AZD1222 vaccination. The CDR3 DNA follows: TGCGCCAGCAGCCTCGCGGGGCCTAGTAGCAATCAGCCCCAGCATTTT. Its translation: CASSLAGPSSNQPQHF.